This section outlines one TCR beta chain sequence together with its context. Its antigen specificity is not known. Base qualities are not at hand, and no much larger clone is one base apart. TCRbeta CDR3 regions were amplified from genomic DNA using the immunoSEQ Assay, a bias-controlled multiplex PCR. From the authors' description of their analysis: Nucleated cell counts per sample were estimated from amplification of reference gene primers within the assay. To quantify the absolute abundance of each unique TCRbeta CDR3 rearrangement, sequence reads were collapsed and filtered. For each sample, productive Simpson clonality was calculated as the square root of Simpson's diversity index over productive rearrangements. In its TCRdb copy, this immuneACCESS table keeps in-frame sequences only and misses some clones. Where compared with another copy, unresolved V genes explain less than half of these, and the others have no known cause. V and J calls and clone size are copied from that table; D and trimming were computed from the DNA. The sample records roughly 340,000 clones, almost 90% of which are singletons. 6% to 8% of the sample is taken by the ten largest.

Trimming removed 6 bases from V and 2 bases from J, leaving 16 bases between the germline ends. The CDR3 numbers 15 residues from cysteine through phenylalanine. CDR3 DNA only is kept here, 45 bases in frame from base 1. CDR1 MNHEY and CDR2 SMNVEV are derived from the germline V gene (reference sequence). In Seattle, one collaborating source enrolled patients while the infection was active and tracked those patients longitudinally over the course of disease. Collaborating institutions collected whole blood in K2EDTA tubes following their own protocols. For TCRbeta analysis, collaborator samples were shipped as frozen whole blood, as isolated PBMCs, or as DNA extracted from either sample type. The data are from a study of blood T cell repertoires in COVID-19 (dated by TCRdb to the early 2020s). About the full investigation: Collaborator samples came from the United States, Italy and Spain and covered acute and convalescent phases of COVID-19. The dataset comprised deeply sampled blood TCRbeta repertoires from subjects exposed to, actively infected with, or recovered from COVID-19. Where HLA class I and class II types were available, the types were taken from metadata supplied by the sample provider, not from assay-based typing. The material from the prospective study consisted of cDNA or gDNA derived from T cells, B-cell-depleted T cells, or PBMCs. The repertoires were released in a freely available public database meant as a resource for research on the immune response to SARS-CoV-2. The samples were drawn from two sources: the first 160 participants of the ongoing ImmuneRACE study, and 1,200 or so subjects contributed by 6 global collaborators. The sample metadata nearly always contained a de-identified subject ID, COVID-19 status, age in years and sex. The paper as a whole reports these results and caveats: Clinical and demographic metadata were provided uncurated, with the amount varying by source and participant.

The rearranged chain carries TRBV27 and TRBJ1-2; the D gene is perhaps TRBD1, on 5 matching bases. Material: peripheral blood. This receptor was obtained from a woman aged 70-85 years with COVID-19, enrolled during active disease. The CDR3 here reads CASRRESGTNYGYTF. Here is the DNA: TGTGCCAGCAGGAGAGAGAGCGGGACGAACTATGGCTACACCTTC.